This is a list of T cell receptor beta chains from one sample in a study of OX40 agonist ivuxolimab in advanced cancers. The data were produced by immunoSEQ multiplex PCR, yet TCRdb's version contains in-frame clones alone and is incomplete. Among around 80,000 clones listed, around 92% were seen once. The input for sequencing was CD4+ or CD8+ T cells sorted from blood, taken in a trial of the OX40 agonist ivuxolimab. These receptor sequences come from an adult with an advanced solid tumor such as melanoma, head and neck, liver or kidney cancer. CDR3s include the opening cysteine and the closing phenylalanine or tryptophan. A D gene is named only where the DNA matches it firmly. The size entry is marked missing in some rows and otherwise reads once, few, many or a size class.

v_call,j_call,d_call,clone_size,cdr3_aa,cdr3_nt
TRBV4-3,TRBJ2-3,.,.,CASSQERTRAGTDTQYF,TGCGCCAGCAGCCAAGAACGTACCCGGGCAGGTACAGATACGCAGTATTTT
TRBV13,TRBJ2-7,TRBD2,once,CASSLGGSKQYF,TGTGCCAGCAGCTTGGGGGGGTCGAAGCAGTACTTC
TRBV28,TRBJ2-7,.,.,CASMKLADGPYEQYF,TGTGCCAGCATGAAGTTGGCGGACGGACCCTACGAGCAGTACTTC
TRBV6-5,TRBJ2-7,.,.,CASSYGFGAGYEQYF,.
TRBV9,TRBJ2-1,TRBD2,.,CASTPTWGGYNEQFF,TGTGCCAGCACCCCCACTTGGGGGGGCTACAATGAGCAGTTCTTC
TRBV19,TRBJ1-2,.,.,CASSMSGDYGYTF,TGTGCCAGTAGTATGTCAGGGGACTATGGCTACACCTTC
TRBV6-6,TRBJ2-5,.,.,CASSYYAGIQETQYF,TGTGCCAGCAGTTACTACGCAGGAATCCAAGAGACCCAGTACTTC
TRBV11-2,TRBJ1-1,TRBD1,.,CASSLVVGQGAEAFF,TGTGCCAGCAGCTTAGTGGTTGGACAGGGGGCTGAAGCTTTCTTT
TRBV19,TRBJ2-1,.,.,CASSIEGRSAFYNEQFF,TGTGCCAGTAGTATAGAGGGAAGGTCCGCTTTCTACAATGAGCAGTTCTTC
TRBV5-4,TRBJ1-1,.,.,CASSLGLNTEAFF,TGTGCCAGCAGCCTCGGCTTGAACACTGAAGCTTTCTTT
TRBV7-2,TRBJ1-2,.,.,CASSREGYGYTF,TGTGCCAGCAGCCGTGAGGGTTATGGCTACACCTTC
TRBV10-2,TRBJ1-1,.,.,CASQQGTEAFF,TGCGCCAGCCAACAGGGCACTGAAGCTTTCTTT
TRBV5-5,TRBJ2-7,.,.,CASSSSSYEQYF,TGTGCCAGCAGTTCGAGCTCCTACGAGCAGTACTTC
TRBV7-9,TRBJ1-2,.,.,CASSLGRARGGYTF,TGTGCCAGCAGCTTAGGGCGAGCTAGGGGTGGCTACACCTTC
TRBV19,TRBJ1-5,.,.,CASSFGQGEVGNQPQHF,TGTGCCAGTAGTTTCGGTCAGGGTGAAGTGGGCAATCAGCCCCAGCATTTT
TRBV6-5,TRBJ1-2,.,.,CASSYSSPGYYGYTF,TGTGCCAGCAGTTACTCGTCGCCGGGCTATTATGGCTACACCTTC
TRBV7-9,TRBJ2-7,TRBD1,.,CASSLGQGLDEQYF,TGTGCCAGCAGCTTAGGACAGGGGCTGGACGAGCAGTACTTC
TRBV19,TRBJ1-2,TRBD1,.,CASTVLQGTQGPYGYTF,TGTGCCAGTACTGTGCTACAGGGGACTCAGGGGCCCTATGGCTACACCTTC
TRBV10-3,TRBJ2-1,TRBD2,.,CAISDKGPGLARHEQFF,TGTGCCATCAGTGATAAAGGTCCGGGACTAGCACGGCATGAGCAGTTCTTC
TRBV2,TRBJ2-5,.,once,CASSERAQETQYF,TGTGCCAGCAGTGAGAGGGCCCAAGAGACCCAGTACTTC
TRBV25-1,TRBJ2-5,TRBD1,.,CASSVGQGGETQYF,TGTGCCAGCAGTGTGGGACAGGGAGGCGAGACCCAGTACTTC
TRBV29-1,TRBJ1-1,.,.,CSVESWREINTEAFF,TGCAGCGTTGAATCCTGGCGGGAAATTAACACTGAAGCTTTCTTT
TRBV19,TRBJ2-3,TRBD2,few,CASGLVRTDTQYF,TGTGCCAGCGGACTAGTTCGAACAGATACGCAGTATTTT
TRBV11-1,TRBJ2-5,.,.,CASSLGTNPLQETQYF,TGTGCCAGCAGCTTAGGAACAAACCCCCTCCAAGAGACCCAGTACTTC
TRBV7-8,TRBJ2-2,TRBD2,.,CASSMGLAGALNTGELFF,TGTGCCAGCAGCATGGGACTAGCGGGGGCCTTAAACACCGGGGAGCTGTTTTTT
TRBV4-3,TRBJ1-4,.,.,CASSQDPSGTIREKLFF,TGCGCCAGCAGCCAAGACCCCTCCGGGACCATTCGTGAAAAACTGTTTTTT
TRBV7-6,TRBJ2-7,.,.,CASSLILGYEQYF,TGTGCCAGCAGCTTAATACTGGGGTACGAGCAGTACTTC
TRBV7-9,TRBJ1-2,.,few,CASSSDNYGYTF,TGTGCCAGCAGCTCAGATAACTATGGCTACACCTTC
TRBV4-1,TRBJ1-5,.,.,CASSQDRTGNQPQHF,TGCGCCAGCAGCCAAGATAGGACGGGCAATCAGCCCCAGCATTTT
TRBV5-1,TRBJ1-2,TRBD1,.,CASSLGWTGGYGYTF,TGCGCCAGCAGCTTGGGGTGGACAGGGGGCTATGGCTACACCTTC
TRBV5-6,TRBJ2-7,TRBD2,.,CASSLASRGGYEQYF,TGTGCCAGCAGCTTGGCATCGAGGGGAGGGTACGAGCAGTACTTC
TRBV7-9,TRBJ1-5,.,.,CASSLGVAGGTDGEPQHF,TGTGCCAGCAGCTTAGGCGTAGCGGGGGGGACCGATGGGGAGCCCCAGCATTTT
TRBV12-5,TRBJ2-5,.,.,CASGFGFQETQYF,TGTGCTAGTGGTTTTGGCTTTCAAGAGACCCAGTACTTC
TRBV4-3,TRBJ2-7,.,.,CASSQVGGSYEQYF,TGCGCCAGCAGCCAAGTCGGAGGGTCCTACGAGCAGTACTTC
TRBV15,TRBJ1-1,.,.,CATSFERGTATEAFF,TGTGCCACCAGCTTTGAGAGGGGGACGGCCACTGAAGCTTTCTTT
TRBV9,TRBJ2-6,.,.,CASSVGGPTGANVLTF,TGTGCCAGCAGCGTAGGGGGGCCTACTGGGGCCAACGTCCTGACTTTC
TRBV19,TRBJ2-3,.,.,CASSISGTYTDTQYF,TGTGCCAGTAGTATCTCCGGGACCTACACAGATACGCAGTATTTT
TRBV27,TRBJ2-7,.,.,CASSRIPSSYEQYF,TGTGCCAGCAGCCGCATCCCGAGCTCCTACGAGCAGTACTTC
TRBV5-5,TRBJ2-3,TRBD2,.,CASSRGPLRLAGGRGDTQYF,TGTGCCAGCAGCCGCGGTCCATTGAGGCTAGCGGGGGGCCGGGGGGATACGCAGTATTTT
TRBV4-3,TRBJ2-1,TRBD2,.,CASSQDISGGAEEFF,TGCGCCAGCAGCCAAGATATTAGCGGGGGGGCCGAAGAATTCTTC
TRBV29-1,TRBJ1-2,TRBD1,.,CSVPGGAGYGYTF,TGCAGCGTTCCAGGGGGCGCAGGCTATGGCTACACCTTC
TRBV27,TRBJ2-5,.,.,CASSLGWGETQYF,TGTGCCAGCAGTTTAGGGTGGGGAGAGACCCAGTACTTC
TRBV4-2,TRBJ2-6,.,.,CASSQPGTDGSGANVLTF,TGTGCCAGCAGCCAACCAGGGACGGACGGTTCTGGGGCCAACGTCCTGACTTTC
TRBV4-3,TRBJ2-1,TRBD1,.,CASSQGQGRSNEQFF,TGCGCCAGCAGCCAGGGACAGGGGAGGAGCAATGAGCAGTTCTTC
TRBV4-1,TRBJ2-7,.,.,CASSQDRGGYEQYF,TGCGCCAGCAGCCAAGACAGGGGTGGCTACGAGCAGTACTTC
TRBV6-5,TRBJ1-1,TRBD1,.,CASSAGQGNTEAFF,TGTGCCAGCAGTGCCGGACAGGGGAACACTGAAGCTTTCTTT
TRBV6-4,TRBJ1-2,TRBD1,.,CASSDPPPGQGTYGYTF,TGTGCCAGCAGTGACCCTCCGCCGGGACAGGGTACGTATGGCTACACCTTC
TRBV6-1,TRBJ1-1,.,once,CASRPLPHPNTEAFF,TGTGCCAGCAGACCTCTTCCTCACCCGAACACTGAAGCTTTCTTT
TRBV29-1,TRBJ2-2,.,.,CSTRHVTGELFF,TGCAGCACCAGACACGTAACCGGGGAGCTGTTTTTT
TRBV5-6,TRBJ2-1,TRBD2,.,CASSLSGGVNEQFF,TGTGCCAGCAGCCTTAGCGGGGGGGTGAATGAGCAGTTCTTC